The following is a TCR beta chain sequence with its context. This clonotype was detected only a few times. This receptor's antigen is unknown. Per-nucleotide qualities are absent, and no much larger clonotype sits a single base away. Amplification of TCR beta CDR3 regions was carried out from RNA transcripts. A first-round RT-PCR of the TCR CDR3 used the HTBI primer set with the Qiagen OneStep RT-PCR kit. A second multiplex PCR round built the libraries, followed by size selection and purification. The libraries were sequenced on an Illumina HiSeq2000 using paired-end 100 bp reads. The original methods were these. SOAPnuke was used to process the raw data, removing reads that contained adapters or uncalled bases, had a mean Phred below 15, or lacked an exact match to the constant primer or identifier. High-quality paired reads were merged with COPE v1.2.5, and unique nucleotide sequences were defined as clonotypes. MiTCR v1.1 was used to align clonotypes to the IMGT TRBV, TRBD and TRBJ reference segments. The analysis included only V-J combinations with a frequency above 0.0001, which together covered over 98% of the repertoires. The TCS score was defined as the ratio of F50 (clonal expansion) to E x V (chaos), calculated using BLOSUM62-based TCRdist between CDR3 peptides within each V-J. Welch's t-statistics and random forest reduced fewer than 600 V-J features to 13, which were used in a naive Bayes classifier (R e1071). The Morisita-Horn index was used to measure how similar the thyroid and blood repertoires were. The raw public reads went through TCRdb reprocessing: fastp at Q25, MiXCR clone calling, in-frame beta chains kept. Every distinct CDR3 protein forms one entry, paired with its most common genes and DNA. None of the V and J calls come from the authors' own analysis; TCRdb made them. The sample includes roughly 500,000 distinct CDR3 sequences, with 40% to 55% observed a single time. The ten largest clones capture 15% to 20% of the sample.

CDR1 and CDR2 were assigned from the germline V gene as SGHTA and FQGTGA. The CDR3 covers 16 residues, taking in both the cysteine and the phenylalanine. Left in the record is the CDR3 DNA by itself, 48 bases read in frame from the first base. The study excluded patients with uncontrolled infections, other autoimmune diseases, pregnancy or lactation. Clinical symptoms, serum thyroxine and TRAb, thyroid ultrasound, and orbital computed tomography formed the basis for the diagnoses. Trizol reagent was used to extract total RNA, and RNA quality was then checked on an Agilent 2100 Bioanalyzer. The sample is drawn from a study of T cells in Graves' hyperthyroidism and ophthalmopathy (dated by TCRdb to 2018 to 2020). Regarding the study in general: A discovery cohort of about 96 patients, roughly 40 with Graves' ophthalmopathy and 57 with stable Graves' hyperthyroidism, was used to find distinguishing TCR V-J signatures. The roughly 100 discovery patients were divided at random into training and test sets in a 7:3 ratio. The paper describes TCR Vbeta CDR3 sequencing of 130 to 150 peripheral blood samples, made up of 40 to 45 ophthalmopathy patients, around 73 hyperthyroidism patients and roughly 17 progressor patients. In addition, the study compared T-cell repertoires in thyroid tissue and in blood from about 6 Graves' hyperthyroidism patients. Prospective prediction of ophthalmopathy was tested in an independent validation cohort consisting of roughly 19 hyperthyroidism patients and around 16 patients who later progressed to ophthalmopathy. Once sampling was done, hyperthyroidism patients were given methimazole at a starting dose of 30 mg daily, whereas ophthalmopathy patients were given high-dose intravenous methylprednisolone. On the study overall, not on this receptor specifically: Blood samples also contained most of the expanded thyroid clonotypes (frequency above 0.001), which suggests that blood repertoires may reflect thyroid immune responses. During validation, the model predicted progression to ophthalmopathy a median of around 6 months ahead of onset, with 60% to 71% sensitivity and almost 75% specificity. A model built on a 13 V-J signature distinguished ophthalmopathy from stable hyperthyroidism, reaching 87.88% sensitivity and about 81% specificity in cross-validation and 80%/75% in testing. Sample size was not statistically predetermined, and blinding of investigators to group allocation was not performed.

The TCR was taken from an adult woman with Graves' disease, either hyperthyroidism or ophthalmopathy (not recorded which). The sequenced material came from peripheral blood or thyroid tissue (not recorded which). The chain is made from TRBV7-3 and TRBJ2-5; 10 bases in between match TRBD2. The CDR3 protein: CARVTNVQREGETQYF. The DNA sequence reads TGTGCTAGAGTCACTAACGTCCAGCGGGAGGGGGAGACCCAGTACTTC.